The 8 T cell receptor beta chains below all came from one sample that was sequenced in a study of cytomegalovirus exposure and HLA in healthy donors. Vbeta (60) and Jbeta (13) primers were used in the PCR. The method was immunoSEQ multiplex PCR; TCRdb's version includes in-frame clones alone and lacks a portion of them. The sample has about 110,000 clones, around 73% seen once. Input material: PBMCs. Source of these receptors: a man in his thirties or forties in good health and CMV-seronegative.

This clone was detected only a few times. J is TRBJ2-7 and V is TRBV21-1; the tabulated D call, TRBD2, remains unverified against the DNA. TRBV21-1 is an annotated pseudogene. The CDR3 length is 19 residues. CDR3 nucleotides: TGTGCCAGCAGCAAAGCCTTGCCTGGGCCCGGGAACTGTGGGAACGAGCAGTACTTC. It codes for CASSKALPGPGNCGNEQYF.

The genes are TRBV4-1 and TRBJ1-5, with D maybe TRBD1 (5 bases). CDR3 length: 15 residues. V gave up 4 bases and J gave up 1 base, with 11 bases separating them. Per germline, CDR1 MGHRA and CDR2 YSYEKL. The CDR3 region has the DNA TGCGCCAGCAGCCTTTCGTCAGGGAGCAATCAGCCCCAGCATTTT. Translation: CASSLSSGSNQPQHF.

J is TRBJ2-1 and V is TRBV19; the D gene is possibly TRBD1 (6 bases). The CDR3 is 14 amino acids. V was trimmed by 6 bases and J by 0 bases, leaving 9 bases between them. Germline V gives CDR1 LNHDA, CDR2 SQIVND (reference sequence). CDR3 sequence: CASRTGSSYNEQFF. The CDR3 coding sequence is TGTGCCAGTAGGACAGGAAGCTCCTACAATGAGCAGTTCTTC. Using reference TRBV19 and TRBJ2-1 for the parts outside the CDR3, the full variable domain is DGGITQSPKYLFRKEGQNVTLSCEQNLNHDAMYWYRQDPGQGLRLIYYSQIVNDFQKGDIAEGYSVSREKKESFPLTVTSAQKNPTAFYLCASRTGSSYNEQFFGPGTRLTVL.

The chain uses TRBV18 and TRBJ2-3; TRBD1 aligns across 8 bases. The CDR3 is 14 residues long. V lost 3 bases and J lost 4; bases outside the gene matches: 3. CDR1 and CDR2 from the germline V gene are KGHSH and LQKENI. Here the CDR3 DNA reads TGTGCCAGCTCACCTACAGGGGGAGCAGATACGCAGTATTTT. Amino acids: CASSPTGGADTQYF.

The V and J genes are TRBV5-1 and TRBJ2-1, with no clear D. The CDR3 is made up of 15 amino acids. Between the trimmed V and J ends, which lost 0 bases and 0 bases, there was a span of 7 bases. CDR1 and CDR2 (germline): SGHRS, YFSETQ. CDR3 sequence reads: CASSLAESSYNEQFF. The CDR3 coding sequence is TGCGCCAGCAGCTTGGCGGAGAGCTCCTACAATGAGCAGTTCTTC.

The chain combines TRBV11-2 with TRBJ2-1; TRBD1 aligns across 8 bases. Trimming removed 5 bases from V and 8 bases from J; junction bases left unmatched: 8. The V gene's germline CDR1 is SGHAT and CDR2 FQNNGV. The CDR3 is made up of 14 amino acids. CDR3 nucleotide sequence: TGTGCCAGCAGCCCCCGGGGACAGGCCTATGAGCAGTTCTTC. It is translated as CASSPRGQAYEQFF.

CDR3 DNA sequence: TGCGCCAGCAGCTTGTTGCGGGGGGCACAAGAGACCCAGTACTTC. Protein product: CASSLLRGAQETQYF. The rearrangement links TRBV5-1 to TRBJ2-5; 8 positions match TRBD2. This CDR3 comprises 15 residues. Losses at the gene ends were 1 base for V and 2 bases for J; bases not matched to a gene: 4. Germline V gene data show CDR1 as SGHRS and CDR2 as YFSETQ.

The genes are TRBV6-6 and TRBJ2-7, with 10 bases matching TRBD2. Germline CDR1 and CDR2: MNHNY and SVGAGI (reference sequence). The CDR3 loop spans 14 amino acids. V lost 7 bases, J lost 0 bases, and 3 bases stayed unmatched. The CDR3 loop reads CASNPSGSSYEQYF. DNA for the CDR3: TGTGCCAGCAACCCTAGCGGGAGCTCCTACGAGCAGTACTTC.